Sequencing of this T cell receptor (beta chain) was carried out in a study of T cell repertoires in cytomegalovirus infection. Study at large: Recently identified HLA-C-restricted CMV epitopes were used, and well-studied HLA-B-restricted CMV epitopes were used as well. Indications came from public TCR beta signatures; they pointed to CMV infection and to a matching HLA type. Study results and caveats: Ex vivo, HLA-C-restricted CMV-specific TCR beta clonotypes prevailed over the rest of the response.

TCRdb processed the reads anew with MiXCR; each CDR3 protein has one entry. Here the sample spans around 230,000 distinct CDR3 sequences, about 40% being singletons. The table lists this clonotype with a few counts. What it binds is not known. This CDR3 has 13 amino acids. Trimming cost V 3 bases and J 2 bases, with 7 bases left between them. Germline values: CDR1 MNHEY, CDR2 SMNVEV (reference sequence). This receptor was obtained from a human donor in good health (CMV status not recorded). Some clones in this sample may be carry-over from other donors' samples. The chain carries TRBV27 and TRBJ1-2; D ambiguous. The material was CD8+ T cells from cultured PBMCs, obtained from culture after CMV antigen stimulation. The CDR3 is CASSLTVNYGYTF. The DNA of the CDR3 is TGTGCCAGCAGTTTGACGGTGAACTATGGCTACACCTTC.